This T cell receptor (beta chain) was sequenced for a study of blood T cell repertoires in COVID-19. Study in general: COVID-19 samples collected from the United States, Italy and Spain covered acute and convalescent phases.

CDR3 length: 17 residues. Germline CDR1 LGHDT, CDR2 YNNKEL (reference sequence). Trimming shortened V by 2 bases and J by 0 bases, and 14 bases separated the two germline ends. The repertoire was sequenced with immunoSEQ multiplex PCR; TCRdb's copy has only in-frame clones and lacks some. The repertoire holds hundreds of thousands of clones, with around 86% as singletons. Sequenced: peripheral blood. This receptor was taken from an elderly man with acute or convalescent COVID-19. V is TRBV3-1 (or the pseudogene TRBV3-2) and J is TRBJ1-5; D unclear. The CDR3 loop reads CASSQPGRTLSNQPQHF. For the CDR3, the DNA is TGTGCCAGCAGCCAACCCGGACGGACTCTTAGCAATCAGCCCCAGCATTTT.